These 27 T cell receptor beta chains originate from one sample sequenced in a study of T cell responses to AZD1222 COVID-19 vaccine. The table came from immunoSEQ multiplex PCR; TCRdb's copy has only in-frame clones and leaves some out. The sample lists 34,000 or so clones; around 90% were seen once. The sequences come from peripheral blood, collected on day 0 of AZD1222 vaccination. These receptors all come from an adult in good health.

J is TRBJ1-2 and V is TRBV5-1; 10 nucleotides agree with TRBD1. Trimming took 0 bases from V and 4 from J; bases not matched to a gene: 12. This CDR3 has 18 residues. CDR1 is SGHRS, CDR2 YFSETQ, per germline. CDR3 bases: TGCGCCAGCAGCTTGGACCCACCGACAGGGGGCGTAGGCTATGGCTACACCTTC. Protein sequence: CASSLDPPTGGVGYGYTF.

A single count supports this clone. The chain joins TRBV5-6 to TRBJ2-1; 7 positions match TRBD1. CDR1 is SGHDT, CDR2 YYEEEE, per germline. The CDR3 is 15 amino acids. The V and J ends lost 0 bases and 2 bases, in that order; junction bases with no gene match: 2. CDR3 sequence (DNA): TGTGCCAGCAGCTTGGGTCAGGGGGCCTACAATGAGCAGTTCTTC. This codes for CASSLGQGAYNEQFF.

The V gene is TRBV4-1, the J gene TRBJ1-2; D gene ambiguous. V lost 1 base and J 2 bases, leaving 14 bases between the germline ends. The CDR3 is 16 amino acids. From germline, CDR1 is MGHRA and CDR2 YSYEKL. The CDR3 here is CASSQVPGQENYGYTF. The CDR3, as DNA: TGCGCCAGCAGCCAAGTCCCTGGGCAGGAGAACTATGGCTACACCTTC.

For this clone: Additional DNA sequences in this sample encode the identical CDR3. V usage is TRBV7-9 and J usage is TRBJ2-1; 13 nucleotides match TRBD2. The CDR3 loop spans 15 amino acids. CDR1 is SEHNR, CDR2 FQNEAQ, per germline (reference sequence). The V gene end was trimmed by 5 bases and the J gene end by 4 bases; junction bases not matched to a gene: 2. The CDR3 reads CASSLLAGGYNEQFF. The CDR3 bases are TGTGCCAGCAGCCTACTAGCGGGGGGGTACAATGAGCAGTTCTTC. The variable domain in full, with the rest retrieved from reference TRBV7-9 and TRBJ2-1, is DTGVSQNPRHKITKRGQNVTFRCDPISEHNRLYWYRQTLGQGPEFLTYFQNEAQLEKSRLLSDRFSAERPKGSFSTLEIQRTEQGDSAMYLCASSLLAGGYNEQFFGPGTRLTVL.

The chain carries TRBV6-2 or TRBV6-3 and TRBJ2-7, with a possible D match to TRBD2 (6 bases). The CDR3 is made up of 15 amino acids. CDR1 MNHEY and CDR2 SVGEGT come from the germline V gene. The V and J ends lost 0 bases and 1 base respectively, with 10 bases between them. CDR3 protein: CASSYSPEGSYEQYF. The CDR3 DNA is TGTGCCAGCAGTTACTCGCCGGAGGGGTCCTACGAGCAGTACTTC.

The chain links TRBV15 to TRBJ2-2; D call uncertain. Germline V gives CDR1 LNHNV, CDR2 YYDKDF (reference sequence). The V and J ends lost 5 bases and 6 bases respectively, with 22 bases between them. The CDR3 extends over 17 amino acids. Written as DNA, the CDR3 is TGTGCCACCAGCGGAATAACAGATTCTAATGTTCCCGGGGAGCTGTTTTTT. This gives the protein CATSGITDSNVPGELFF.

The chain carries TRBV29-1 and TRBJ1-1; perhaps TRBD1 as D (5 bases). V gave up 4 bases and J gave up 1 base, with 13 bases separating them. Germline-derived CDR1 and CDR2 are SQVTM and ANQGSEA. CDR3 length equals 14 residues. Here the CDR3 DNA reads TGCAGCGTTGTTCGAGGACAACCGAACACTGAAGCTTTCTTT. This codes for CSVVRGQPNTEAFF.

This rearrangement joins TRBV6-5 to TRBJ1-1; D is ambiguous. Trimming took 7 bases from V and 3 from J, leaving 12 bases between them. The germline V gene encodes CDR1 MNHEY and CDR2 SVGAGI. The CDR3 is 13 amino acids. Written as DNA, the CDR3 is TGTGCCAGCACTATAGAAAGAGACACTGAAGCTTTCTTT. Amino acids: CASTIERDTEAFF.

The V gene is TRBV7-9, the J gene TRBJ2-1; perhaps TRBD2 as D (6 bases). The V gene's germline CDR1 is SEHNR and CDR2 FQNEAQ (reference sequence). Trimming took off 1 base at V and 4 bases at J, with 20 bases between the two ends. The CDR3 is 18 residues long. The CDR3 DNA reads as TGTGCCAGCAGCTTAGGGCGGGGCAGGGTCCCTGCTTACAATGAGCAGTTCTTC. Translating it yields CASSLGRGRVPAYNEQFF. The full variable domain, rest sourced from reference TRBV7-9 and TRBJ2-1, is DTGVSQNPRHKITKRGQNVTFRCDPISEHNRLYWYRQTLGQGPEFLTYFQNEAQLEKSRLLSDRFSAERPKGSFSTLEIQRTEQGDSAMYLCASSLGRGRVPAYNEQFFGPGTRLTVL.

The rearrangement joins TRBV6-5 to TRBJ2-3, with 12 positions matching TRBD2. Losses at the gene ends were 6 bases for V and 4 bases for J; bases not matched to a gene: 2. Germline CDR1 is MNHEY and CDR2 is SVGAGI. The length of the CDR3 is 14 residues. CDR3 protein: CASRSSGGADTQYF. The CDR3 nucleotides read TGTGCCAGCAGATCTAGCGGGGGGGCAGATACGCAGTATTTT.

CDR3 region: CASSSSQRQGGEQYF. The CDR3, as DNA: TGTGCCAGCAGCTCCTCTCAGAGACAGGGGGGAGAGCAGTACTTC. The V call is TRBV3-1 (or the pseudogene TRBV3-2), the J call TRBJ2-7; 9 nucleotides align to TRBD1. This CDR3 has 15 residues. CDR1 LGHDT and CDR2 YNNKEL come from the germline V gene (reference sequence). V trimming: 5 bases; J trimming: 7 bases; junction bases outside the gene matches: 12.

This clone was seen only once. This chain connects TRBV9 to TRBJ2-3; a possible D gene is TRBD2 (6 bases). Trimming took off 2 bases at V and 2 bases at J, with 15 bases between the two ends. Germline V gene sequence: CDR1 SGDLS, CDR2 YYNGEE. This CDR3 contains 16 residues. The CDR3 nucleotides read TGTGCCAGCAGCGTTGGAGGGTGGGGCCACACAGATACGCAGTATTTT. The encoded protein is CASSVGGWGHTDTQYF.

The gene calls are TRBV13 and TRBJ1-1; D remains unclear. V was pared by 5 bases and J by 4 bases, with 14 bases between. Looked up from germline, CDR1 is PRHDT and CDR2 is FYEKMQ (reference sequence). The CDR3 has 14 amino acids. The CDR3 DNA is TGTGCCAGCAGCCCCGCCAGGCGAGGCACTGAAGCTTTCTTT. Its translation is CASSPARRGTEAFF.

The V gene is TRBV5-5, the J gene TRBJ2-3; D may be TRBD1 (5 bases). Germline CDR1 SGHKS, CDR2 YYEKEE (reference sequence). The CDR3 totals 12 residues. Trimming removed 2 bases from V and 7 bases from J, with 8 bases in between. The CDR3 nucleotides read TGTGCCAGCAGCTTAGACAGCAATACGCAGTATTTT. Encoded protein: CASSLDSNTQYF.

The chain carries TRBV28 and TRBJ2-2; the match to TRBD1 covers 8 bases. The CDR3 is 17 residues long. The germline V gene has CDR1 MDHEN and CDR2 SYDVKM. Losses at the gene ends were 5 bases for V and 6 bases for J; bases not matched to a gene: 14. In nucleotides, the CDR3 is TGTGCCAGCAGTCAAAGGACAGGGTTGATCTCCCCCGGGGAGCTGTTTTTT. This translates into CASSQRTGLISPGELFF.

The count of this clone is one. The chain carries TRBV20-1 and TRBJ2-7; D not resolved. This CDR3 has 11 amino acids. V lost 3 bases, J lost 3 bases, and 6 bases lay in between. Germline CDR1 reads DFQATT; CDR2 reads SNEGSKA (reference sequence). The CDR3 loop is CSASSDYEQYF. The CDR3 DNA reads as TGCAGTGCTAGCTCTGACTACGAGCAGTACTTC.

This chain joins TRBV6-5 and TRBJ1-3, with 7 bases aligning to TRBD1. This CDR3 is 14 amino acids long. CDR1 MNHEY and CDR2 SVGAGI come from the germline V gene. J was trimmed by 0 bases and V by 7 bases; bases with no gene match: 3. CDR3 sequence reads: CASMRTGSGNTIYF. The CDR3 coding sequence is TGTGCCAGCATGAGGACAGGCTCTGGAAACACCATATATTTT.

The gene calls are TRBV28 and TRBJ2-7, with D perhaps matching TRBD1 (7 bases). The V and J ends lost 8 bases and 7 bases respectively, with 15 bases between them. CDR1 is MDHEN, CDR2 SYDVKM, per germline. The CDR3 runs to 12 residues. This CDR3 reads CASGLQGREQYF. The CDR3 bases are TGTGCCAGCGGACTACAGGGGAGAGAGCAGTACTTC.

The chain carries TRBV6-5 and TRBJ1-2, with a weak D call TRBD1 (6 bases). Trimming stripped 6 bases from V and 8 bases from J, with 16 bases between. The CDR3 length is 13 residues. CDR1 and CDR2 from the germline V gene are MNHEY and SVGAGI. CDR3 nucleotides: TGTGCCAGCAGAATCCCAGGGGTTAGGGGCTACACCTTC. This codes for CASRIPGVRGYTF.

The V gene is TRBV15, the J gene TRBJ2-7, with 8 positions matching TRBD2. Germline V gene lookup returns CDR1 LNHNV and CDR2 YYDKDF (reference sequence). V lost 1 base, J lost 3 bases, and 8 bases stayed unmatched. CDR3 size: 16 residues. This CDR3 is CATSRGNGAGGYEQYF. DNA for the CDR3: TGTGCCACCAGCAGAGGTAACGGCGCGGGGGGCTACGAGCAGTACTTC.

This chain connects TRBV28 to TRBJ1-1; no firm D call. The CDR3 is 15 amino acids. V lost 4 bases and J 3 bases, leaving 15 bases between the germline ends. The germline V gene has CDR1 MDHEN and CDR2 SYDVKM. The DNA of the CDR3 is TGTGCCAGCAGTTCCTCGGGGAACCTTTACACTGAAGCTTTCTTT. It is translated as CASSSSGNLYTEAFF.

The chain joins TRBV24-1 to TRBJ2-3, with TRBD1 matching 10 bases. Germline-derived CDR1 and CDR2 are KGHDR and SFDVKD. The V gene end was trimmed by 4 bases and the J gene end by 1 base; junction bases not matched to a gene: 13. CDR3 length: 19 amino acids. The CDR3 loop is CATSEAGQGRPSGTDTQYF. For the CDR3, the DNA is TGTGCCACCAGTGAAGCGGGACAGGGGCGTCCGAGCGGCACAGATACGCAGTATTTT.

This rearrangement joins TRBV7-6 to TRBJ2-4; TRBD1 agrees at 7 bases. CDR3 length: 17 residues. V dropped 5 bases and J dropped 2; count of bases not matched to a gene: 12. CDR1 is SGHVS, CDR2 FNYEAQ, per germline. CDR3 sequence reads: CASSHQVGGRTKNIQYF. CDR3 nucleotide sequence: TGTGCCAGCAGCCATCAGGTAGGGGGCCGAACCAAAAACATTCAGTACTTC. Looking up the rest from reference TRBV7-6 and TRBJ2-4 gives the full variable domain: GAGVSQSPRYKVTKRGQDVALRCDPISGHVSLYWYRQALGQGPEFLTYFNYEAQQDKSGLPNDRFSAERPEGSISTLTIQRTEQRDSAMYRCASSHQVGGRTKNIQYFGAGTRLSVL.

The chain uses TRBV6-2 or TRBV6-3 and TRBJ2-7, with a possible D match to TRBD2 (5 bases). Per germline, CDR1 MNHEY and CDR2 SVGEGT. The V gene lost 2 bases and the J gene lost 2 bases, with 13 bases spanning the gap. The CDR3 runs 15 residues. CDR3 bases: TGTGCCAGCAGTTACGGGGAGACGGGGACCTACGAGCAGTACTTC. Its translation is CASSYGETGTYEQYF.

CDR3 sequence reads: CASSTGTINEQFF. In DNA form, the CDR3 reads TGTGCCAGCAGTACAGGGACTATCAATGAGCAGTTCTTC. V gene TRBV27 combines with J gene TRBJ2-1, with D possibly being TRBD2 (7 bases). This CDR3 is 13 amino acids long. Looked up from germline, CDR1 is MNHEY and CDR2 is SMNVEV (reference sequence). With 5 bases removed from V and 6 bases from J, the gap between germline ends came to 11 bases.

A word on this clone: The junction shows a germline mismatch at one end, possibly a read error. This rearrangement joins TRBV6-5 to TRBJ2-5; D tentatively fits TRBD1 or TRBD2 (5 bases each). Germline-derived CDR1 and CDR2 are MNHEY and SVGAGI. The CDR3 runs 16 residues. This CDR3 reads CTSSYSGLEPGETQYF. The CDR3 DNA reads TGTACCAGCAGTTACTCGGGGCTCGAGCCGGGAGAGACCCAGTACTTC.

This clone appeared a few times. The chain links TRBV5-1 to TRBJ1-4; 10 bases fit TRBD1. The CDR3 is 15 residues long. Germline CDR1 SGHRS, CDR2 YFSETQ. The J segment lost 6 bases and the V segment lost 4 bases, leaving 6 bases of the junction unmatched. The CDR3 reads CASSPSGTGDEKLFF. Here the CDR3 DNA reads TGCGCCAGCAGCCCGTCCGGGACAGGGGATGAAAAACTGTTTTTT.